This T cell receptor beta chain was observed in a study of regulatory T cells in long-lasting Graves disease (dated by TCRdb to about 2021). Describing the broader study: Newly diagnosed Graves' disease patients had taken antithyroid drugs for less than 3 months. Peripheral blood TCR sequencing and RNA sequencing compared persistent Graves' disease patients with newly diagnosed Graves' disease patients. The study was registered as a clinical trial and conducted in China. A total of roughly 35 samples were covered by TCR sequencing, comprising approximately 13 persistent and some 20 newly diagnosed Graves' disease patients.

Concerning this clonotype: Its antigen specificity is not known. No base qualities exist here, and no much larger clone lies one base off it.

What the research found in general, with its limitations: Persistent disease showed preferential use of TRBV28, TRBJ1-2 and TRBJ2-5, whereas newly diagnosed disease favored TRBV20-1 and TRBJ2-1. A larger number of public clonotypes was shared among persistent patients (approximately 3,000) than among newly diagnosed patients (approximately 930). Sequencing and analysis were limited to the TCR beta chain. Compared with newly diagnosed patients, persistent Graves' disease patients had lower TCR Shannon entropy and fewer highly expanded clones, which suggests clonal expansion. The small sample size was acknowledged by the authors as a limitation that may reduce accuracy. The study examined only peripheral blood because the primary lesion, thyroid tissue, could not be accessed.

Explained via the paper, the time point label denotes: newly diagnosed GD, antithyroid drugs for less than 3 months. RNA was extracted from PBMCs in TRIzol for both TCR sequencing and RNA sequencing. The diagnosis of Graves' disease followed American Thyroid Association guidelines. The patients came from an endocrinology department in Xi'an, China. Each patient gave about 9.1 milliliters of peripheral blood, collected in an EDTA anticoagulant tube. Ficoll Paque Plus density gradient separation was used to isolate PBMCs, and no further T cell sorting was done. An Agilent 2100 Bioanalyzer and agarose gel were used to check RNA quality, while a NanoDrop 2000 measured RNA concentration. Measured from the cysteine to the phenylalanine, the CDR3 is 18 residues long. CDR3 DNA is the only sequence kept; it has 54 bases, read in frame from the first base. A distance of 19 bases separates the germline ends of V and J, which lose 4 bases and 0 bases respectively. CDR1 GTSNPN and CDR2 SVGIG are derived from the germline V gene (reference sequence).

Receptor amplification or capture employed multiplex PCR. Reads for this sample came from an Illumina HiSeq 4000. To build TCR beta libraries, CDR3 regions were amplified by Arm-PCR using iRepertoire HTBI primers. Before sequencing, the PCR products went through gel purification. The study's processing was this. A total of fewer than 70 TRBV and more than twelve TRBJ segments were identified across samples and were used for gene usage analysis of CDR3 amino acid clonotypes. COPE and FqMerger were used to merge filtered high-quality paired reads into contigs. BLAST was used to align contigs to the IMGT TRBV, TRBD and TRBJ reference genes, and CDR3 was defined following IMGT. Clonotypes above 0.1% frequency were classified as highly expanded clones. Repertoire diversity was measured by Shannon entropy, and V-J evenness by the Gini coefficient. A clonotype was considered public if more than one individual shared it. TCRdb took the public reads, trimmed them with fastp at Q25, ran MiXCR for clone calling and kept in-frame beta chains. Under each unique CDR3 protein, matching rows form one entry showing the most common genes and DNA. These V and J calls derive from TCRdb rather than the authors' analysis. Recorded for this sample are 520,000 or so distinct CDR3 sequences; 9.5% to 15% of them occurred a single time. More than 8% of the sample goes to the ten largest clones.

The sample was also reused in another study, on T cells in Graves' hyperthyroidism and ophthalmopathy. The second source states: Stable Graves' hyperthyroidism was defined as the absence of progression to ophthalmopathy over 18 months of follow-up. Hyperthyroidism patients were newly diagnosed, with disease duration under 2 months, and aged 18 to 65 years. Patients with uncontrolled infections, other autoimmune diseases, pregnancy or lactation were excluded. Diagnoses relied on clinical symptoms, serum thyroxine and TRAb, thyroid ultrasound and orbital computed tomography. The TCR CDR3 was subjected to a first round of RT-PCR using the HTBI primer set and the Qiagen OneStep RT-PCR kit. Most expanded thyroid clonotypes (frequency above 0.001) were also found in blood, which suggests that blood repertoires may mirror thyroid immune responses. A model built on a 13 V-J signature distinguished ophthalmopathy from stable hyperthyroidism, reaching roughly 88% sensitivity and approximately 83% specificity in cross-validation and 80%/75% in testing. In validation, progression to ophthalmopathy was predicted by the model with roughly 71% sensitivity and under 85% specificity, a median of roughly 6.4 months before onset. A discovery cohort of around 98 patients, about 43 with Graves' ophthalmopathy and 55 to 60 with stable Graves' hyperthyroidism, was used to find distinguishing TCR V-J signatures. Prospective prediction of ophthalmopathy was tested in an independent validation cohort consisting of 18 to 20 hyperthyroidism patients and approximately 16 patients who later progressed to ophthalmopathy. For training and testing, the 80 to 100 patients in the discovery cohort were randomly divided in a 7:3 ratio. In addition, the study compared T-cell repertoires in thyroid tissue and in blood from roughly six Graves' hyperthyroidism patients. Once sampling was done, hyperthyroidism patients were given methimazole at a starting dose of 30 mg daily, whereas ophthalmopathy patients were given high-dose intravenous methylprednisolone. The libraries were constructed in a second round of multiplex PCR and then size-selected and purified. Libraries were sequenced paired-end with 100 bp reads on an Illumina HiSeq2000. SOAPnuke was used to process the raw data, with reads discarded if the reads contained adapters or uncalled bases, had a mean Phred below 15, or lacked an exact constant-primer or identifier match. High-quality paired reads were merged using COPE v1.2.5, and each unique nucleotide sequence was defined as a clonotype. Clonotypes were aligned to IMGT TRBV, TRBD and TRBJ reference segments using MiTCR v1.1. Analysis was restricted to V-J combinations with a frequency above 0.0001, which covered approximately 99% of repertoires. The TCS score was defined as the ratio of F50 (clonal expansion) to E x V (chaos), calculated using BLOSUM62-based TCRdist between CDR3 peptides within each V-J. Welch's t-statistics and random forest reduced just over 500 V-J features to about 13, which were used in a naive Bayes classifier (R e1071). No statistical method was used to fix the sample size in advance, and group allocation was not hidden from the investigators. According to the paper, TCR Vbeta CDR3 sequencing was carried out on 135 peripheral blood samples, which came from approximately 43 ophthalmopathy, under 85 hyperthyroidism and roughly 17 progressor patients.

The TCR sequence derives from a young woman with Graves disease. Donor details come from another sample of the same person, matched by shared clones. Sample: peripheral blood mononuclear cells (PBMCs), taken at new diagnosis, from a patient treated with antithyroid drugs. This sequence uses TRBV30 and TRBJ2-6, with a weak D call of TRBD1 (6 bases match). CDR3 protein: CAWKLSGQTRSGANVLTF. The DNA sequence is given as TGTGCCTGGAAACTCTCCGGACAGACGCGCTCTGGGGCCAACGTCCTGACTTTC.